The clone carrying this T cell receptor beta chain showed up many times. The CDR3 is made up of 15 amino acids. The V end lost 0 bases, the J end lost 4 bases, and 15 bases lay between the germline ends. Germline-derived CDR1 and CDR2 are DFQATT and SNEGSKA (reference sequence). This sample was taken from a study of CD8 T cells in ankylosing spondylitis. TCRdb ran MiXCR on the 5' RACE reads and lists one entry per CDR3 protein. The sample includes about 240,000 distinct CDR3 sequences, 7.5% to 9% seen only once; the top ten take under 7.5%. The material sequenced was blood, either unsorted or a sorted T cell fraction (not recorded which). The origin of this receptor is a male donor with ankylosing spondylitis or in good health (not recorded which). This sequence joins TRBV20-1 and TRBJ1-1; no firm D call. DNA for the CDR3: TGCAGTGCTAGAGATCACCGGGCGGCAATCACTGAAGCTTTCTTT. Its translation is CSARDHRAAITEAFF.